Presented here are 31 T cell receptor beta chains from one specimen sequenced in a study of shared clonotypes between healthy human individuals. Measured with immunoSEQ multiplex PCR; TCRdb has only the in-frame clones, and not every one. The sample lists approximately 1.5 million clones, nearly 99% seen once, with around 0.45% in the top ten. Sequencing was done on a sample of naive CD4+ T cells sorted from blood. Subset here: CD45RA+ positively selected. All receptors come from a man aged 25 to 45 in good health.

The DNA of the CDR3 is TGTGCCAGCAGCTGGTGGGGCGAGCAGTACTTC. Its protein is CASSWWGEQYF. The J gene is TRBJ2-7, the V gene TRBV5-8; no clear D. Germline-derived CDR1 and CDR2 are SGHTS and YDEGEE. V dropped 3 bases and J dropped 6 bases, with 7 bases sitting between them. This CDR3 region has 11 residues.

CDR3: CASSAGTSGRLTDTQYF. In nucleotides, the CDR3 is TGTGCCAGCAGTGCCGGGACTAGCGGGAGGCTCACAGATACGCAGTATTTT. The chain joins TRBV6-1 to TRBJ2-3, with TRBD2 identical over 15 bases. V shed 4 bases and J 2 bases; nucleotides not matched to a gene: 4. Looked up from germline, CDR1 is MNHNS and CDR2 is SASEGT. The CDR3 runs 17 residues.

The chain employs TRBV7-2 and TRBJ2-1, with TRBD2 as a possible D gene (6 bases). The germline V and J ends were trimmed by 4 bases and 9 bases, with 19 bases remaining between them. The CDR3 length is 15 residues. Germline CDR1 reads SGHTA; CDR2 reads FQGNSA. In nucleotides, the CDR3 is TGTGCCAGCAGCTCCGGAAAAGGGAGGCAAAGTGAGCAGTTCTTC. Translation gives CASSSGKGRQSEQFF.

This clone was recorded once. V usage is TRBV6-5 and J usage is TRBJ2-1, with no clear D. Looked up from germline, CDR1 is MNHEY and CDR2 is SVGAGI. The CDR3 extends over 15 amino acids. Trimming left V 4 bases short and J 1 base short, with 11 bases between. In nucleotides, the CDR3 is TGTGCCAGCAGTTTAGTAGGGATATCCTACAATGAGCAGTTCTTC. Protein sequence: CASSLVGISYNEQFF.

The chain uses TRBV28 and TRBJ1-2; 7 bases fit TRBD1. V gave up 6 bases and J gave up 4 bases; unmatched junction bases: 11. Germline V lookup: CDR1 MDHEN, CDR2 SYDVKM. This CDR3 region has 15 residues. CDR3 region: CASSQYRGGIYGYTF. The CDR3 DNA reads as TGTGCCAGCAGCCAATACAGGGGTGGTATCTATGGCTACACCTTC.

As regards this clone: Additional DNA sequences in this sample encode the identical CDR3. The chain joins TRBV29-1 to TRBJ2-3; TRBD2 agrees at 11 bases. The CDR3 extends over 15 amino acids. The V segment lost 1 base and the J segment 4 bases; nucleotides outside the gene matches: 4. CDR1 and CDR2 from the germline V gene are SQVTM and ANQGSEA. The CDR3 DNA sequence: TGCAGCGTTGAAGTACTAGCGGGAGTGCCAGATACGCAGTATTTT. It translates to CSVEVLAGVPDTQYF.

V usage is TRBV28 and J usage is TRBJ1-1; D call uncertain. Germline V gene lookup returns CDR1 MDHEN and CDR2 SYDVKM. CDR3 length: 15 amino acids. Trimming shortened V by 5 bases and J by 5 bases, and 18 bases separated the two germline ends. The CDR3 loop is CASSRTWSMRTEAFF. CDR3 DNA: TGTGCCAGCAGTAGGACGTGGTCAATGCGGACTGAAGCTTTCTTT.

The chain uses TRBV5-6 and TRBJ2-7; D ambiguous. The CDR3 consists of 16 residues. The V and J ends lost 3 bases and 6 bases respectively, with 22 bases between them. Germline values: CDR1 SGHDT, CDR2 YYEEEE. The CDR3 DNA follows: TGTGCCAGCAGCTCGTTTAAGAGGACGGAAGATGGCGAGCAGTACTTC. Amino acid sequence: CASSSFKRTEDGEQYF. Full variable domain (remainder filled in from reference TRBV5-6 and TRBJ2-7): DAGVTQSPTHLIKTRGQQVTLRCSPKSGHDTVSWYQQALGQGPQFIFQYYEEEERQRGNFPDRFSGHQFPNYSSELNVNALLLGDSALYLCASSSFKRTEDGEQYFGPGTRLTVT.

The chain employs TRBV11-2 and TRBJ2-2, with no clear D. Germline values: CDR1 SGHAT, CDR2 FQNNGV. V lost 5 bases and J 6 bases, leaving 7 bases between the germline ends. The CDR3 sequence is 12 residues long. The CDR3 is CASSPLSGELFF. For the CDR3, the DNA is TGTGCCAGCAGCCCCTTATCCGGGGAGCTGTTTTTT.

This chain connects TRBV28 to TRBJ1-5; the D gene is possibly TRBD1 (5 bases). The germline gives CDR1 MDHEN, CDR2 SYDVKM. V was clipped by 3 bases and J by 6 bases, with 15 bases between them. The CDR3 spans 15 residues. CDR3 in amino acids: CASSFGGRGPQPQHF. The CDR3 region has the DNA TGTGCCAGCAGTTTTGGGGGGAGGGGACCTCAGCCCCAGCATTTT.

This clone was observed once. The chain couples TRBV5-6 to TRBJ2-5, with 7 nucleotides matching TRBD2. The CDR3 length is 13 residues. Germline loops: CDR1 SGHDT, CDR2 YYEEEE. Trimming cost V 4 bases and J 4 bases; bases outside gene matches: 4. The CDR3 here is CASSQERGETQYF. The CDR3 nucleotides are TGTGCCAGCAGCCAAGAGCGGGGAGAGACCCAGTACTTC.

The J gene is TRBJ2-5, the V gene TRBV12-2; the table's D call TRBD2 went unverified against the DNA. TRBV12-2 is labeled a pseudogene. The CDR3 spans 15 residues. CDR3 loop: CASRLATSGKETQYF. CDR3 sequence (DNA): TGTGCAAGTCGCTTAGCGACTAGCGGGAAAGAGACCCAGTACTTC.

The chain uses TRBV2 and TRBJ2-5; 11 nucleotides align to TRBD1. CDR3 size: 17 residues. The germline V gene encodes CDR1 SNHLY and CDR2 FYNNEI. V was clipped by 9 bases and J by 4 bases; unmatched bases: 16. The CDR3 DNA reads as TGTGCCAGTCAACGGACAGGGGGCACAAGGGAAGGAGAGACCCAGTACTTC. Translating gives CASQRTGGTREGETQYF.

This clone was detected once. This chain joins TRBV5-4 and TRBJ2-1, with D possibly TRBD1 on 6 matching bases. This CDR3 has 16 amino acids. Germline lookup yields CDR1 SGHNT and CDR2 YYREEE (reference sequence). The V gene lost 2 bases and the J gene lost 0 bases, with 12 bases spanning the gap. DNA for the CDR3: TGTGCCAGCAGCTTACCAGGGGCGAGCTCCTACAATGAGCAGTTCTTC. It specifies CASSLPGASSYNEQFF.

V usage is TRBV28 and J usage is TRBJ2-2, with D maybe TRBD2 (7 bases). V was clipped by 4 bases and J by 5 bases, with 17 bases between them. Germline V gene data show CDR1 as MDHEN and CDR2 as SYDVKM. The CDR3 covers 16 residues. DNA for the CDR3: TGTGCCAGCAGTTCGGGGGGCGCTCGGGCGACCGGGGAGCTGTTTTTT. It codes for CASSSGGARATGELFF. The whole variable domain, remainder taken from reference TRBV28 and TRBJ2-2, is DVKVTQSSRYLVKRTGEKVFLECVQDMDHENMFWYRQDPGLGLRLIYFSYDVKMKEKGDIPEGYSVSREKKERFSLILESASTNQTSMYLCASSSGGARATGELFFGEGSRLTVL.

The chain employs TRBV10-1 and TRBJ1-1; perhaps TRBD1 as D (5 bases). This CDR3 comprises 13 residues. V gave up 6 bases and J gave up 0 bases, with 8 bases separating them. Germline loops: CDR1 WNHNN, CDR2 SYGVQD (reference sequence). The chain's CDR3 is CASSQQVNTEAFF. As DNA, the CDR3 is TGCGCCAGCAGCCAACAGGTGAACACTGAAGCTTTCTTT.

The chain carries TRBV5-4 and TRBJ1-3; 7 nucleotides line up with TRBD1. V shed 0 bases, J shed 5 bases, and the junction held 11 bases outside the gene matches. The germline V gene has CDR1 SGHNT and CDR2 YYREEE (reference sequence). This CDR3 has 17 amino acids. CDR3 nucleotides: TGTGCCAGCAGCTTGGGGCCCGGGACAGAGGGAAGAAACACCATATATTTT. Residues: CASSLGPGTEGRNTIYF.

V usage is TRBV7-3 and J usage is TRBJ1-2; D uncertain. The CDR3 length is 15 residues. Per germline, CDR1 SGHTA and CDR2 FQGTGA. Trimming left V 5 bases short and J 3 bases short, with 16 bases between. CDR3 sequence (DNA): TGTGCCAGCAGCCCAAGGGTAGGGAGGGACTATGGCTACACCTTC. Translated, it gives CASSPRVGRDYGYTF.

Written as DNA, the CDR3 is TGTGCCATTACCGACCTGGGACTAGCGGGCGGCAATGAGCAGTTCTTC. This gives the protein CAITDLGLAGGNEQFF. V usage is TRBV10-3 and J usage is TRBJ2-1, with TRBD2 identical over 12 bases. The CDR3 has 16 residues. V lost 9 bases to trimming and J lost 6 bases; unmatched junction nucleotides: 12. Germline loops: CDR1 ENHRY, CDR2 SYGVKD.

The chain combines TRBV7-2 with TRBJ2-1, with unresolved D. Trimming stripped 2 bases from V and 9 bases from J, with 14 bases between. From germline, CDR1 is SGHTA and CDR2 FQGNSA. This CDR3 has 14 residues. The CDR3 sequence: CASSLLPSPPEQFF. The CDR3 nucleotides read TGTGCCAGCAGCTTACTCCCGTCGCCTCCTGAGCAGTTCTTC.

CDR3 amino acids: CAISPGGGLNEQFF. In DNA, the CDR3 is TGTGCCATCAGCCCAGGGGGGGGGTTAAATGAGCAGTTCTTC. The chain employs TRBV10-3 and TRBJ2-1, with D perhaps assigned TRBD1 or TRBD2 (7 bases each). The germline CDR1 and CDR2 sequences are ENHRY and SYGVKD. This CDR3 is 14 amino acids long. The V end lost 6 bases, the J end lost 7 bases, and 16 bases lay between the germline ends.

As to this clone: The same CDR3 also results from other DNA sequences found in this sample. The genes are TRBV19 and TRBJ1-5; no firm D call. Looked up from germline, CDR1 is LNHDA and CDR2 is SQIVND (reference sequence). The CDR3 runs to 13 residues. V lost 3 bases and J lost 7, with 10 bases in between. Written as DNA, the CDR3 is TGTGCCAGTAGTATTACGAGGATACAGCCCCAGCATTTT. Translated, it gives CASSITRIQPQHF.

CDR3 sequence reads: CASSEMGGKYGYTF. Here the CDR3 DNA reads TGTGCCAGCAGTGAAATGGGGGGAAAGTATGGCTACACCTTC. This chain connects TRBV2 to TRBJ1-2; weak D call: TRBD1 (5 bases). Trimming took 2 bases from V and 5 from J, leaving 12 bases between them. The CDR3 is made up of 14 amino acids. Germline CDR1 SNHLY, CDR2 FYNNEI. The full variable domain, with the rest looked up from reference TRBV2 and TRBJ1-2, is EPEVTQTPSHQVTQMGQEVILRCVPISNHLYFYWYRQILGQKVEFLVSFYNNEISEKSEIFDDQFSVERPDGSNFTLKIRSTKLEDSAMYFCASSEMGGKYGYTFGSGTRLTVV.

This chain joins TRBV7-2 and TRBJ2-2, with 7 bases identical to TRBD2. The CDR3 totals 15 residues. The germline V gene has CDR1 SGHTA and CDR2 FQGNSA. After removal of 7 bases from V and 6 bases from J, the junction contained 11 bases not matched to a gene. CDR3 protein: CASKLLPREAGELFF. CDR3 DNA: TGTGCCAGCAAATTACTTCCCCGGGAGGCCGGGGAGCTGTTTTTT.

Here the CDR3 DNA reads TGTGCCATCAGTGGCGTAAATGAGCAGTTCTTC. Its translation is CAISGVNEQFF. The V call is TRBV10-3, the J call TRBJ2-1; no clear D gene. Germline CDR1 reads ENHRY; CDR2 reads SYGVKD. The CDR3 covers 11 residues. V was cut by 4 bases and J by 7 bases, with 5 bases left in between.

This CDR3 is CASSPRTGGSTDTQYF. The CDR3 DNA sequence: TGTGCCAGCAGCCCTCGGACAGGGGGAAGCACAGATACGCAGTATTTT. The chain combines TRBV16 with TRBJ2-3; 10 bases match TRBD1. Looked up from germline, CDR1 is KGHSY and CDR2 is FQNENV. The trim removed 4 bases at V and 0 bases at J, leaving 4 bases unmatched. The CDR3 is 16 residues long.

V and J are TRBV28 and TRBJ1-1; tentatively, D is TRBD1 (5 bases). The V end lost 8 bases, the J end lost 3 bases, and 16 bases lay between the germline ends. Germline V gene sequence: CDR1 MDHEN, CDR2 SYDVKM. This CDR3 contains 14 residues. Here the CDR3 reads CASWGPTTYTEAFF. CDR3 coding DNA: TGTGCCAGCTGGGGCCCTACGACGTACACTGAAGCTTTCTTT.

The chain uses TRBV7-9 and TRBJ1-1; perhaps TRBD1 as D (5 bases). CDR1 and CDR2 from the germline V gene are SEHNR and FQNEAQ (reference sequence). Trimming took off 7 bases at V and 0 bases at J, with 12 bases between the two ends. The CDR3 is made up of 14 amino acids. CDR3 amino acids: CASNYPRVNTEAFF. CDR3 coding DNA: TGTGCCAGCAACTACCCCAGGGTGAACACTGAAGCTTTCTTT.

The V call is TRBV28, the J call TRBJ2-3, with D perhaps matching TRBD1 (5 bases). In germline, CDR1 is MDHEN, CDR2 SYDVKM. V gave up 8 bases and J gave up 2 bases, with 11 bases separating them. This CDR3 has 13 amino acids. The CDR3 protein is CASLGRNTDTQYF. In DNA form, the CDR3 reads TGTGCCAGCCTGGGGCGAAACACAGATACGCAGTATTTT.

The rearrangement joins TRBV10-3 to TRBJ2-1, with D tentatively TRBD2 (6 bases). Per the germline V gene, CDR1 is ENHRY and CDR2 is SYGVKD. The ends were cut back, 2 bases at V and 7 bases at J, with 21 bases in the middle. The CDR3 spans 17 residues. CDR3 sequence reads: CAISEDWTTKNGNEQFF. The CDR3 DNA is TGTGCCATCAGTGAGGACTGGACTACCAAGAATGGGAATGAGCAGTTCTTC.

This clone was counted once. The DNA of the CDR3 is TGCGCCAGCAAAACGGGGGGGAGCACAGATACGCAGTATTTT. It yields the protein CASKTGGSTDTQYF. The chain couples TRBV5-1 to TRBJ2-3; 8 bases are a match to TRBD2. After removal of 6 bases from V and 0 bases from J, the junction contained 3 bases not matched to a gene. The CDR3 contains 14 residues. CDR1 SGHRS and CDR2 YFSETQ come from the germline V gene.